This entry features one T cell receptor (beta chain) sequence. The data are from a study of blood T cell repertoires in COVID-19. The CDR3 spans 14 residues. Germline assignment: CDR1 SGHRS and CDR2 YFSETQ. V dropped 5 bases and J dropped 6; count of bases not matched to a gene: 6. In the authors' workflow: Scientists estimated how many nucleated cells there were by amplifying reference gene primers. Method: immunoSEQ multiplex PCR; TCRdb's copy keeps in-frame clones and lacks some. That table gives V, J and clone size, and the DNA gave D and trimming. The sample includes hundreds of thousands of clones, around 85% of them seen just once.

Sequencing input: peripheral blood. The V gene is TRBV5-1, the J gene TRBJ2-3; 10 nucleotides agree with TRBD2. The source is a man aged 35-49 years with acute or convalescent COVID-19. CDR3 sequence (DNA): TGCGCCAGCAGGGATACTAGCGGGGATGATACGCAGTATTTT. The encoded protein is CASRDTSGDDTQYF.